This record concerns one T cell receptor beta chain sequence. The sample belongs to a study of blood T cell repertoires in COVID-19. Original analysis: Reference gene primer amplification in the assay estimated nucleated cell counts. The method was immunoSEQ multiplex PCR; TCRdb's version includes in-frame clones alone and lacks a portion of them. That table gives V, J and clone size, and the DNA gave D and trimming. The sample includes more than 70,000 clones, roughly 86% of them seen just once. The V and J ends lost 0 bases and 2 bases respectively, with 8 bases between them. The length of the CDR3 is 15 residues. The germline CDR1 and CDR2 sequences are SGHRS and YFSETQ.

The material sequenced was peripheral blood. This sequence was found in a man aged 45 to 65 with active or convalescent COVID-19. The chain employs TRBV5-1 and TRBJ1-4; possible D gene TRBD1, 5 bases. The chain's CDR3 is CASSLGGSTNEKLFF. The CDR3 nucleotides are TGCGCCAGCAGCTTGGGGGGCTCGACTAATGAAAAACTGTTTTTT.